These 5 T cell receptor beta chains were sequenced from one sample in a study of cytomegalovirus exposure and HLA in healthy donors. Only in-frame clones appear in the TCRdb table, and some are missing; sequencing was by immunoSEQ multiplex PCR. This sample has approximately 150,000 clones, with about 89% found just once. The sample comprised PBMCs. These receptors all stem from a woman between 18 and 29 years old in good health and CMV-seropositive.

This clone has just one count. The chain is built from TRBV19 and TRBJ2-7; a possible D gene is TRBD2 (6 bases). CDR3 length: 15 amino acids. Looked up from germline, CDR1 is LNHDA and CDR2 is SQIVND (reference sequence). V gave up 5 bases and J gave up 1 base, with 15 bases separating them. In DNA, the CDR3 is TGTGCCAGTAGTTATGGGCGGGGCAGTTCCTACGAGCAGTACTTC. Its protein is CASSYGRGSSYEQYF.

The chain uses TRBV5-1 and TRBJ2-1; 8 nucleotides align to TRBD2. The CDR3 has 16 amino acids. J was trimmed by 10 bases and V by 1 base; bases with no gene match: 13. Germline CDR1 reads SGHRS; CDR2 reads YFSETQ. CDR3 protein: CASSLNAAGGTTEQFF. The CDR3, as DNA: TGCGCCAGCAGCTTGAATGCGGCGGGGGGCACGACGGAGCAGTTCTTC. Together with reference TRBV5-1 and TRBJ2-1, the CDR3 gives the full variable domain: KAGVTQTPRYLIKTRGQQVTLSCSPISGHRSVSWYQQTPGQGLQFLFEYFSETQRNKGNFPGRFSGRQFSNSRSEMNVSTLELGDSALYLCASSLNAAGGTTEQFFGPGTRLTVL.

The V call is TRBV28, the J call TRBJ2-7, with D unclear. CDR3 length: 12 residues. V was pared by 8 bases and J by 0 bases, with 8 bases between. In germline, CDR1 is MDHEN, CDR2 SYDVKM. CDR3: CASWSSSYEQYF. The CDR3 nucleotides read TGTGCCAGCTGGTCTAGCTCCTACGAGCAGTACTTC.

The J gene is TRBJ1-5, the V gene TRBV28; D might be TRBD1 (6 bases). The CDR3 is 16 residues long. The germline V gene has CDR1 MDHEN and CDR2 SYDVKM. Deletions cut 1 base from V and 1 base from J, with 11 bases between. The CDR3 nucleotides are TGTGCCAGCAGTTTATCGGGGAGGGGGAGCAATCAGCCCCAGCATTTT. Protein: CASSLSGRGSNQPQHF.

This chain connects TRBV19 to TRBJ2-2, with D perhaps TRBD1 (6 bases). CDR1 and CDR2 from the germline V gene are LNHDA and SQIVND (reference sequence). Trimming stripped 3 bases from V and 6 bases from J, with 11 bases between. The CDR3 covers 14 residues. CDR3 loop: CASSMTAGAGELFF. CDR3 bases: TGTGCCAGTAGTATGACAGCAGGGGCCGGGGAGCTGTTTTTT.